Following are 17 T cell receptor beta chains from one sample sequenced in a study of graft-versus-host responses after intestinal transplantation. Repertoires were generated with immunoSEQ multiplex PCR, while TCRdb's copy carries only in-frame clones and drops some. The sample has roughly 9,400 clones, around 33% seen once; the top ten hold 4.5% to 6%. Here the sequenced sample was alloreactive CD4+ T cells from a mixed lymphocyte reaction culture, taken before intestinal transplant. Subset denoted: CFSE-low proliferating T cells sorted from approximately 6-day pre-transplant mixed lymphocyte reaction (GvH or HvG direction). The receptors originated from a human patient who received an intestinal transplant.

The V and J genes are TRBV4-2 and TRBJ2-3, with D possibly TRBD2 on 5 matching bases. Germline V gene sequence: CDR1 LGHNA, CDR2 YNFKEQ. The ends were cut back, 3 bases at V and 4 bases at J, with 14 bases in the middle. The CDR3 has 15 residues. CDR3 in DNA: TGTGCCAGCAGCCAGGGTTTGCGGACTTCAGATACGCAGTATTTT. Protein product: CASSQGLRTSDTQYF.

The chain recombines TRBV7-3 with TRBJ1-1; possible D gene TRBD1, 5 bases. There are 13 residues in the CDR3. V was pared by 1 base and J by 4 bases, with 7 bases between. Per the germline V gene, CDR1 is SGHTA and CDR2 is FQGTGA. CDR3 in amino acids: CASSLRQGTEAFF. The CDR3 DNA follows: TGTGCCAGCAGCTTAAGGCAGGGCACTGAAGCTTTCTTT.

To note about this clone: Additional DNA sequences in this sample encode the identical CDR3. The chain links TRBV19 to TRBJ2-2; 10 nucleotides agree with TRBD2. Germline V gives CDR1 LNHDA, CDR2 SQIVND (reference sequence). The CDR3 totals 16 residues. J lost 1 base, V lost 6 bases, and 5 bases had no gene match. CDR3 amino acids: CASRPRTSGNTGELFF. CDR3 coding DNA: TGTGCCAGTAGGCCAAGGACTAGCGGGAACACCGGGGAGCTGTTTTTT.

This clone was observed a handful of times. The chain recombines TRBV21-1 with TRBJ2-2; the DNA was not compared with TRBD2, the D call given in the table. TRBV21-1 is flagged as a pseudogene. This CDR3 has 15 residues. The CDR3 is CASKILAGGPGELFF. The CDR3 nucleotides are TGTGCCAGCAAGATACTAGCGGGGGGCCCCGGGGAGCTGTTTTTT.

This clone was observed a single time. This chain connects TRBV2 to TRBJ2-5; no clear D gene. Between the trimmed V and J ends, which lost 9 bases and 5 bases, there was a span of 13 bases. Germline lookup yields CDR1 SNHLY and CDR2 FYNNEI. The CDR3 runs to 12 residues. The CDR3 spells CASSTSWETQYF. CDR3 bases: TGTGCCAGTTCTACTTCCTGGGAGACCCAGTACTTC.

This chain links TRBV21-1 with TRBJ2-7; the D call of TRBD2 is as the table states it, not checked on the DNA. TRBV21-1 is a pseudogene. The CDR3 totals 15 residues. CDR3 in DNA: TGTGCCAGCAGCCAAAGACTAGCGGGGCCCTACGAGCAGTACTTC. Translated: CASSQRLAGPYEQYF.

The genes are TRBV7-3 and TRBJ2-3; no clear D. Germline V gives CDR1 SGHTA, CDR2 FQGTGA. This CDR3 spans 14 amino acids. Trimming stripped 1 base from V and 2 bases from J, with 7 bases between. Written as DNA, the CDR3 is TGTGCCAGCAGCTTAATGGCAGTCACAGATACGCAGTATTTT. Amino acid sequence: CASSLMAVTDTQYF.

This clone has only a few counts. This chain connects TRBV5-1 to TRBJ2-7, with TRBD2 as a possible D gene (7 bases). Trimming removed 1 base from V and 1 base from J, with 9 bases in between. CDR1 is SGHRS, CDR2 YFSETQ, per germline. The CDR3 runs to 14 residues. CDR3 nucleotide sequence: TGCGCCAGCAGCTTGAGGGGGGGATCCTACGAGCAGTACTTC. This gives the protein CASSLRGGSYEQYF.

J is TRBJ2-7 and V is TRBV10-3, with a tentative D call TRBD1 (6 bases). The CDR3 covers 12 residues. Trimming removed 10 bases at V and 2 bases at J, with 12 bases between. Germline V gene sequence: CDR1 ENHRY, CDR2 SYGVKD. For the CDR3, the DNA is TGTGCCACCTCGACAGGTGCCTACGAGCAGTACTTC. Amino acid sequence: CATSTGAYEQYF.

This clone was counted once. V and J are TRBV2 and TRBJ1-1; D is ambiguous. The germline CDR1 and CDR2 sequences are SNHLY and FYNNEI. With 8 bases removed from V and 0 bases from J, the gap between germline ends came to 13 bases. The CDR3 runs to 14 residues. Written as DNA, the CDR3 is TGTGCCAGCCGGTGGACTTCGGTGAACACTGAAGCTTTCTTT. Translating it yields CASRWTSVNTEAFF. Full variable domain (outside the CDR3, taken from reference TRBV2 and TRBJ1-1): EPEVTQTPSHQVTQMGQEVILRCVPISNHLYFYWYRQILGQKVEFLVSFYNNEISEKSEIFDDQFSVERPDGSNFTLKIRSTKLEDSAMYFCASRWTSVNTEAFFGQGTRLTVV.

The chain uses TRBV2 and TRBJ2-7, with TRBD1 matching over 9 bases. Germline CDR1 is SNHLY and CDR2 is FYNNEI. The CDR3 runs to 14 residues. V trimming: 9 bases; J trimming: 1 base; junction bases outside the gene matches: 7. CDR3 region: CASWTGDSSYEQYF. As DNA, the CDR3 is TGTGCCAGTTGGACAGGGGATTCTTCCTACGAGCAGTACTTC. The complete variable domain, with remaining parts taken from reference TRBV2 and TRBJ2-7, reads EPEVTQTPSHQVTQMGQEVILRCVPISNHLYFYWYRQILGQKVEFLVSFYNNEISEKSEIFDDQFSVERPDGSNFTLKIRSTKLEDSAMYFCASWTGDSSYEQYFGPGTRLTVT.

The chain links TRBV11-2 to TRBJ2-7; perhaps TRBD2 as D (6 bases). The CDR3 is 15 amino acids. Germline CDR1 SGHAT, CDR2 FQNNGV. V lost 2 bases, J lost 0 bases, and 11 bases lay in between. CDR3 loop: CASSLTSGPSYEQYF. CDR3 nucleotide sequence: TGTGCCAGCAGCTTAACCAGCGGGCCCTCCTACGAGCAGTACTTC.

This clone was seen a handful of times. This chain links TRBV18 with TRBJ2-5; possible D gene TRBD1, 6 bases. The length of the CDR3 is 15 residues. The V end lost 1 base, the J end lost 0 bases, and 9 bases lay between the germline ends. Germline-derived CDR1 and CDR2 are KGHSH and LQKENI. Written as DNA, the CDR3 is TGTGCCAGCTCACCACATAAGGGGGACCAAGAGACCCAGTACTTC. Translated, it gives CASSPHKGDQETQYF.

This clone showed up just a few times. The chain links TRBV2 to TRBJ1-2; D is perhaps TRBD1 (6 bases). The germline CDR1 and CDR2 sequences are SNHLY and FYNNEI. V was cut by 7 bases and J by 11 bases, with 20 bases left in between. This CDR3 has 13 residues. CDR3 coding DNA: TGTGCCAGCAATCTGAGGGGGATCGGGGAATACACCTTC. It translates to CASNLRGIGEYTF.

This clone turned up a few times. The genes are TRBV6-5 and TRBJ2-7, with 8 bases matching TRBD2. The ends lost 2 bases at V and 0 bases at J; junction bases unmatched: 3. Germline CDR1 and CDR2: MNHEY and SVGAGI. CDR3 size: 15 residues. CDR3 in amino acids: CASSYQAGASYEQYF. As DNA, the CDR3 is TGTGCCAGCAGTTACCAAGCGGGGGCCTCCTACGAGCAGTACTTC.

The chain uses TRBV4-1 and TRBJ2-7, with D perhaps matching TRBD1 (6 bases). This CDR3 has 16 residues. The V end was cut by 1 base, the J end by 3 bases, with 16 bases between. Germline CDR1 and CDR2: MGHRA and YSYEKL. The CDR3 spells CASSQVGHQLHYEQYF. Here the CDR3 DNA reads TGCGCCAGCAGCCAAGTGGGACATCAGCTTCACTACGAGCAGTACTTC.

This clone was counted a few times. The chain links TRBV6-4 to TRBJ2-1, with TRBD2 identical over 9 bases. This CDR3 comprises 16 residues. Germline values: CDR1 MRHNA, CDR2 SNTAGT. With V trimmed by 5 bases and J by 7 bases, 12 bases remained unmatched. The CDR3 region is CASSPRGSGSFNEQFF. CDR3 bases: TGTGCCAGCAGTCCGCGCGGTAGCGGGAGTTTTAATGAGCAGTTCTTC.